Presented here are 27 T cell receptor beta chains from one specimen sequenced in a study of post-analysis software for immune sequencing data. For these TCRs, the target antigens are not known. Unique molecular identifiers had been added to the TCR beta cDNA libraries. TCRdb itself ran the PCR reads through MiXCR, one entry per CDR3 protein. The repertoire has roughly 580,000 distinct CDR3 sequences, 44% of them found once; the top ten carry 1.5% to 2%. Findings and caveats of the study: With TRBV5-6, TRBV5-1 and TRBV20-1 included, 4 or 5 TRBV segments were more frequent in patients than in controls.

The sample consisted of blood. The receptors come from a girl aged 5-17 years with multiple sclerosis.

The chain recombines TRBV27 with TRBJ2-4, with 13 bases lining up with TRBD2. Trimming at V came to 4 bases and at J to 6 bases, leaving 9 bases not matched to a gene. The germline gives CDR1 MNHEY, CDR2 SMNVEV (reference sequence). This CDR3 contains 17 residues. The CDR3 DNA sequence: TGTGCCAGCAGTTCTATACGGGGACTAGCGGGAACAAACATTCAGTACTTC. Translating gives CASSSIRGLAGTNIQYF.

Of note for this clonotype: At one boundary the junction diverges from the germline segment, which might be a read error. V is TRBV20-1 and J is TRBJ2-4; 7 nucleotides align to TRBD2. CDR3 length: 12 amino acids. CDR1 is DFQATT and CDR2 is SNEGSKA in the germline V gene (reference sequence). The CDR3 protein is CSAGERYNEQYF. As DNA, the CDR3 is TGTAGTGCGGGGGAGAGATACAATGAGCAGTACTTC.

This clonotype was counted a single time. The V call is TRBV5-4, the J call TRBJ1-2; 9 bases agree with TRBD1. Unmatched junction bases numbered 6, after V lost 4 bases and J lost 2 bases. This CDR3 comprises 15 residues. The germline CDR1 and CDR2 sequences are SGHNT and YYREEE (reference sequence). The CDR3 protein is CASSVRGQGNYGYTF. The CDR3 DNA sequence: TGTGCCAGCAGCGTTCGAGGACAGGGGAACTATGGCTACACCTTC.

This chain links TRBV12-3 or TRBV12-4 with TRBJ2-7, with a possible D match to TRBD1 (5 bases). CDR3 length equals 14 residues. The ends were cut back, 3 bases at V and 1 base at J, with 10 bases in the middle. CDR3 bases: TGTGCCAGCAGTTTTTACGACAGATCCTACGAGCAGTACTTC. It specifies CASSFYDRSYEQYF.

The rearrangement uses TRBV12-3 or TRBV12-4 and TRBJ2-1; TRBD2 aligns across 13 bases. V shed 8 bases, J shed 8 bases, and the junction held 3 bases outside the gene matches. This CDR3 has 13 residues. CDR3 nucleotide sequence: TGTGCCAGCCGGACTAGCGGGAGCGATGAGCAGTTCTTC. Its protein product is CASRTSGSDEQFF.

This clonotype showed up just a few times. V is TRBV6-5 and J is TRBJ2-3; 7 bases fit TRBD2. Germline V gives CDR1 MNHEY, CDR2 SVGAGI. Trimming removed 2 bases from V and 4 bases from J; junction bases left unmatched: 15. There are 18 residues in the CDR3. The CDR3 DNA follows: TGTGCCAGCAGTTACCACCCCCTACCCGGGACTATTTCAGATACGCAGTATTTT. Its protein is CASSYHPLPGTISDTQYF.

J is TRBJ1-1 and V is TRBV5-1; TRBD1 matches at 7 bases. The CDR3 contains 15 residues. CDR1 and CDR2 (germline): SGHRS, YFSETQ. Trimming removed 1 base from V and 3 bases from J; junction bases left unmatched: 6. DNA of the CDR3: TGCGCCAGCAGCTTGCGGCAGGGGGTATACACTGAAGCTTTCTTT. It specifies CASSLRQGVYTEAFF.

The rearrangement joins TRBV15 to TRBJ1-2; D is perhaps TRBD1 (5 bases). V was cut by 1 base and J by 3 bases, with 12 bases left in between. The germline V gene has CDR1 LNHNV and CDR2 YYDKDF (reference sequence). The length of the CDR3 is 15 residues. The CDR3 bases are TGTGCCACCAGCAGAGGTCAGGGTTTGGACTATGGCTACACCTTC. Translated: CATSRGQGLDYGYTF.

The CDR3 nucleotides are TGTGCCAGCAGCTTCTCGACTAGCGGGTCCCCGGGGGAGTACTTC. It codes for CASSFSTSGSPGEYF. The chain links TRBV11-2 to TRBJ2-7; 10 nucleotides line up with TRBD2. V lost 3 bases to trimming and J lost 11 bases; unmatched junction nucleotides: 13. The length of the CDR3 is 15 residues. CDR1 and CDR2 (germline): SGHAT, FQNNGV.

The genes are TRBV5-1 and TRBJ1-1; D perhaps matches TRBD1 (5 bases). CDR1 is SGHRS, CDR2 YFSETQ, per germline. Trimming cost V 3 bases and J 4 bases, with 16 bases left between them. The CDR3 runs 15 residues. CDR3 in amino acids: CASSSKAGRPTEAFF. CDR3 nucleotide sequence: TGCGCCAGCAGCTCTAAAGCGGGGCGACCCACTGAAGCTTTCTTT.

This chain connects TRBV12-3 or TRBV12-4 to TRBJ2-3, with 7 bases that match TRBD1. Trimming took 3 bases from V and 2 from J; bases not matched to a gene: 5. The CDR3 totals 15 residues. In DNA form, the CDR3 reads TGTGCCAGCAGTTTTCAGGGGGAACTCACAGATACGCAGTATTTT. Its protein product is CASSFQGELTDTQYF.

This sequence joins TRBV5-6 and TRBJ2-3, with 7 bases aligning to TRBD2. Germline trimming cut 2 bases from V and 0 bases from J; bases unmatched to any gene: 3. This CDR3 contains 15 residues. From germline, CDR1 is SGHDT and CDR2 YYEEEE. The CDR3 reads CASSLLALSTDTQYF. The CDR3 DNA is TGTGCCAGCAGCTTACTAGCGCTAAGCACAGATACGCAGTATTTT.

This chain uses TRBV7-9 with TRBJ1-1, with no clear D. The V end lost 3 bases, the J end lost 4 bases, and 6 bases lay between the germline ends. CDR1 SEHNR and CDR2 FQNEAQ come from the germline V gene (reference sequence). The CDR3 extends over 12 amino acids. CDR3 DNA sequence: TGTGCCAGCAGCTTCGTGGGCACTGAAGCTTTCTTT. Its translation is CASSFVGTEAFF.

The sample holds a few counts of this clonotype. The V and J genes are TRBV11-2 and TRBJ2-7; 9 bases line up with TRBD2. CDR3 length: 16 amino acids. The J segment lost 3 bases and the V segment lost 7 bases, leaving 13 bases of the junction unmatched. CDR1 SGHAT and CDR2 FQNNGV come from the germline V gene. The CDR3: CASTSNSGGHRYEQYF. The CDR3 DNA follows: TGTGCCAGCACCTCAAATAGCGGGGGCCACCGCTACGAGCAGTACTTC.

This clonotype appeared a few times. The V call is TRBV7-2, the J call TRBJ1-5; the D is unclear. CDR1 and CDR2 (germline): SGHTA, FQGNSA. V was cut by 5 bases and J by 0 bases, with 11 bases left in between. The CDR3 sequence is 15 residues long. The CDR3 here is CASSPTRSSNQPQHF. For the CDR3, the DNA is TGTGCCAGCAGCCCAACTCGGAGTAGCAATCAGCCCCAGCATTTT.

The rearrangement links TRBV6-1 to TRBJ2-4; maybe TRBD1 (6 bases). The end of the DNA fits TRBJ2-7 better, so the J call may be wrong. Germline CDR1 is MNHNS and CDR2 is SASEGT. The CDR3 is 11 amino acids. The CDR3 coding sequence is TGTGCCAGCATCAGGGGCTACGAGCAGTACTTC. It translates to CASIRGYEQYF.

CDR3 loop: CASSFLAGDRDGQFF. Written as DNA, the CDR3 is TGTGCCAGCAGTTTCCTAGCGGGGGATAGGGATGGGCAGTTCTTC. V is TRBV27 and J is TRBJ2-1, with 10 bases that match TRBD2. V shed 3 bases, J shed 12 bases, and the junction held 11 bases outside the gene matches. The CDR3 is 15 residues long. Germline assignment: CDR1 MNHEY and CDR2 SMNVEV (reference sequence).

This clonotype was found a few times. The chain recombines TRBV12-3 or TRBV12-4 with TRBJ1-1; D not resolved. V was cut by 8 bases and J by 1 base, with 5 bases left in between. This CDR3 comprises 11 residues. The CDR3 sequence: CASVANTEAFF. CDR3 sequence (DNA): TGTGCCAGCGTGGCGAACACTGAAGCTTTCTTT.

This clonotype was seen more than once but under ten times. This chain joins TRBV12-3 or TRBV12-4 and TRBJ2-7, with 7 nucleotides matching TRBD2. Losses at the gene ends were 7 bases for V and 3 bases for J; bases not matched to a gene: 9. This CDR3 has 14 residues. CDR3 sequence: CASTPGLVDYEQYF. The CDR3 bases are TGTGCCAGCACCCCTGGACTAGTCGACTACGAGCAGTACTTC.

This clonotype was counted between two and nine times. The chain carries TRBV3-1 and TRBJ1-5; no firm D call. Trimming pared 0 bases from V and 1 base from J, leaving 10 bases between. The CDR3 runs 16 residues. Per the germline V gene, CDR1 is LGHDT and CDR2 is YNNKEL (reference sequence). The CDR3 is CASSQEGVGSNQPQHF. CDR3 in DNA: TGTGCCAGCAGCCAAGAGGGTGTAGGGAGCAATCAGCCCCAGCATTTT.

CDR3 residues: CASSSDRGVEQFF. As DNA, the CDR3 is TGCGCCAGCAGCTCGGACCGAGGGGTTGAGCAGTTCTTC. The J gene is TRBJ2-1, the V gene TRBV5-1; tentatively, D is TRBD1 or TRBD2 (5 bases each). Trimming shortened V by 3 bases and J by 9 bases, and 13 bases separated the two germline ends. The CDR3 contains 13 residues. Germline CDR1 SGHRS, CDR2 YFSETQ.

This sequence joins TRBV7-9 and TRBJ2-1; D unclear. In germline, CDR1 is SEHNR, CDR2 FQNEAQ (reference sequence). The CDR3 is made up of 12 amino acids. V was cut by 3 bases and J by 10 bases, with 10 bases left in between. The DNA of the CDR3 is TGTGCCAGCAGCTTCCACGGTTGGGAGCAGTTCTTC. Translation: CASSFHGWEQFF.

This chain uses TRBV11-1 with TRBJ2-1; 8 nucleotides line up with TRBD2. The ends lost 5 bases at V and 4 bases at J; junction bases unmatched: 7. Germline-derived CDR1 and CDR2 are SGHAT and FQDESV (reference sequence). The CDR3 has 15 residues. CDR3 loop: CASSPAGAFYNEQFF. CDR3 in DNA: TGTGCCAGCAGCCCAGCGGGGGCTTTTTACAATGAGCAGTTCTTC.

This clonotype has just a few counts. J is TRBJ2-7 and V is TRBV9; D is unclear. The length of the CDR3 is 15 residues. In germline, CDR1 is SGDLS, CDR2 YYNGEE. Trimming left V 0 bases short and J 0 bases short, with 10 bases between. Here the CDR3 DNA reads TGTGCCAGCAGCGTAGAGGACGGGCCCTCCTACGAGCAGTACTTC. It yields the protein CASSVEDGPSYEQYF.

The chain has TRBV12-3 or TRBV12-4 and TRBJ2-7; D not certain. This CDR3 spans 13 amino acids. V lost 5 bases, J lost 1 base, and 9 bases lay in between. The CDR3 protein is CASSQFSSYEQYF. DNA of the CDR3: TGTGCCAGCAGTCAGTTCAGTTCCTACGAGCAGTACTTC.

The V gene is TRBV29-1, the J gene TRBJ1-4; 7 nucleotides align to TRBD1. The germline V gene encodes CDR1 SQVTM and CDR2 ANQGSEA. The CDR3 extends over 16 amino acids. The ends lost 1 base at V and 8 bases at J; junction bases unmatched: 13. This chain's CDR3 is CSVEAPGRGHGEKLFF. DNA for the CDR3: TGCAGCGTTGAAGCCCCGGGGAGGGGGCACGGCGAAAAACTGTTTTTT.

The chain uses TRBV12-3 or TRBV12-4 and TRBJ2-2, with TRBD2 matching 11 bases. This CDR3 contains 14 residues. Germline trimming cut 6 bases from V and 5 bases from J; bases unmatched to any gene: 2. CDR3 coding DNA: TGTGCCAGCAGGAGACTAGCGGGAACCGGGGAGCTGTTTTTT. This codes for CASRRLAGTGELFF.